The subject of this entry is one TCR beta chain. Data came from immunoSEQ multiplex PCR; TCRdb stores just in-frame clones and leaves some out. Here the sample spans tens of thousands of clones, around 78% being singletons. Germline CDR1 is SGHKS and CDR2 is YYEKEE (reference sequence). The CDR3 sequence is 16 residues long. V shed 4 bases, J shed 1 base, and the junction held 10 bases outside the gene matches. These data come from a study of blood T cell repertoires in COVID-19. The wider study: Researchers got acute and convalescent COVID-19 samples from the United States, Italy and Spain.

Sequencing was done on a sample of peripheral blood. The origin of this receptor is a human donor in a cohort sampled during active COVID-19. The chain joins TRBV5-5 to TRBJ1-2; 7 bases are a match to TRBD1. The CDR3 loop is CASSPMGQLINYGYTF. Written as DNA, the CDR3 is TGTGCCAGCAGCCCCATGGGACAGCTCATTAACTATGGCTACACCTTC.